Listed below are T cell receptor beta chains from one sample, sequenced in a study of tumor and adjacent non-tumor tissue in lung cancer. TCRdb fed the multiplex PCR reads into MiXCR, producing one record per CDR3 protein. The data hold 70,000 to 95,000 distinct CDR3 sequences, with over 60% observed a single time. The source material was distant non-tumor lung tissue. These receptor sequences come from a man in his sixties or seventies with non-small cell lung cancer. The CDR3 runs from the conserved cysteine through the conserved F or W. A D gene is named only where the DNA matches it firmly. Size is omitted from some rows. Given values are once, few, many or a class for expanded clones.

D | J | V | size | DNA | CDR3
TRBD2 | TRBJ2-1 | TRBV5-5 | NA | TGTGCCAGCAGCTTGGCGGGACTAGGGGGAGATACCTACAATGAGCAGTTCTTT | CASSLAGLGGDTYNEQFF
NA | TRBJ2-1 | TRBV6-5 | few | TGTGTCAGTAACACCGGGAATGAGCAGTTCTTC | CVSNTGNEQFF
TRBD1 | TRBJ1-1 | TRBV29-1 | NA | TGCAGCGTGAACGGGACAGGGGGGACTGGGGGCATTGAAGCTTTCTTT | CSVNGTGGTGGIEAFF
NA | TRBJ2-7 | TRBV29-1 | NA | TGCAGGGTTGATAACGGATCCTGCGAGCAGTACTTC | CRVDNGSCEQYF
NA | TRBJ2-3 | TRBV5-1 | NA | TGCGCCAGCAGCTTGGAGGAACCAAGCACAGATACGCAGTATTTT | CASSLEEPSTDTQYF
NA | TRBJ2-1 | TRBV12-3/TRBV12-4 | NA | TGTGCTAGCAGCTCACTGCAGGAGCAGTCCTTC | CASSSLQEQSF
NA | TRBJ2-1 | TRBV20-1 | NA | TGCAGTGCTAGCACAGGGCTTAGCTCCTACAATGAGCAGTTCTTC | CSASTGLSSYNEQFF
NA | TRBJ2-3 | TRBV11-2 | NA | TGTGCCAGCACCCATCGGGAAGTAATCACAGATACGCAGTACTTT | CASTHREVITDTQYF
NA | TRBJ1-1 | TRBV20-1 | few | TGCAGTGCTAGAGGCTCGTTTGCTGAAGCTCTCTTT | CSARGSFAEALF
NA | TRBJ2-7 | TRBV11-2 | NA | TGTGCCAGCAGCTTAGATCACGGGGCCCTCTACGAGCAGTACTTT | CASSLDHGALYEQYF
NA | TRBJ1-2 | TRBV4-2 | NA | TGTACCAGTAGCCCGTTACAGGACAACTATGGCTACACCTTC | CTSSPLQDNYGYTF
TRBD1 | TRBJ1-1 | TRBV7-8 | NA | TGTGCTAGCAGCTTAACAGGGGGCATTGAAGCTTTCTTT | CASSLTGGIEAFF
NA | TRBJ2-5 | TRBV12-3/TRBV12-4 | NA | TGTGCCAGCAGTGGGCTAACGGGAATGGTGGAGACCCAGTACTTC | CASSGLTGMVETQYF
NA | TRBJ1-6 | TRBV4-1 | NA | TGCGCAAGCAGCCAAGGGATGACAGCAAGCTCCTATAATTCACCCCTCCAATTT | CASSQGMTASSYNSPLQF
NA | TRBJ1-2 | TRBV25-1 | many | TGTGCCAGCAGTGAGTTGCACAATTGGCAGACCGGCTACACCTTC | CASSELHNWQTGYTF
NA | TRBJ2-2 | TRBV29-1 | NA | TGCAGCGTTAGGGTCAGGGAGGCCCGGGAGCTGTTTTTT | CSVRVREARELFF
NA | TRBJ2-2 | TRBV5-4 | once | TGTGCCAGCATCTCAGACACCGGGGAGTCGTTTTTT | CASISDTGESFF
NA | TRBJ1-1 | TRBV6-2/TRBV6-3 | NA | TGTGCCAGTCGACATTTTGTGGGGCAAAGAAGAGAAGCTTTCTTT | CASRHFVGQRREAFF
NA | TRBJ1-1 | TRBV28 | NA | TGTGCCAGCAATTTTGGTCACAATGAAGCTTTCTTT | CASNFGHNEAFF
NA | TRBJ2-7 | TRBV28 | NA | TGTGCCAGCAGTTTAGAGTCCGCCGGGCAAAGGAGCCACGACCAGTACTTC | CASSLESAGQRSHDQYF